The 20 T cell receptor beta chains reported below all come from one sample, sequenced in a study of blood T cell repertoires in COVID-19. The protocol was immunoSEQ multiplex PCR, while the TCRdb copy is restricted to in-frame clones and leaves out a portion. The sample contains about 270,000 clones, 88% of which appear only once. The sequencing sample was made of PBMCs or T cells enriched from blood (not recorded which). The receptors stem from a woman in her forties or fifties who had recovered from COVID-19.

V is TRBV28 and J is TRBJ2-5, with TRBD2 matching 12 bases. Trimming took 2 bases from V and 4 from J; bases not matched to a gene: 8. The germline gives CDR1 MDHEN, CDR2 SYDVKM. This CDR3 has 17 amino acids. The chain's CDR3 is CASSLINLAGGGETQYF. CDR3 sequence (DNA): TGTGCCAGCAGTTTAATTAATCTAGCGGGAGGGGGAGAGACCCAGTACTTC.

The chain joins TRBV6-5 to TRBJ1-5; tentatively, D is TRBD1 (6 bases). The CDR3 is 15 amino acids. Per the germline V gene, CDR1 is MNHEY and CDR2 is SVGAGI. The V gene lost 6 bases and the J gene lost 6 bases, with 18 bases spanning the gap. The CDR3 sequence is CASSQPYQGSQPQHF. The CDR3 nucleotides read TGTGCCAGCAGCCAGCCCTACCAGGGGAGTCAGCCCCAGCATTTT.

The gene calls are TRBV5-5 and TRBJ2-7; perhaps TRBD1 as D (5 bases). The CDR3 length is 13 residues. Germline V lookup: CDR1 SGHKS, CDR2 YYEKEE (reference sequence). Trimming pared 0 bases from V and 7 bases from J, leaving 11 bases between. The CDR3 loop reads CASSLARAEEQYF. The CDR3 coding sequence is TGTGCCAGCAGCTTGGCCAGGGCGGAAGAGCAGTACTTC.

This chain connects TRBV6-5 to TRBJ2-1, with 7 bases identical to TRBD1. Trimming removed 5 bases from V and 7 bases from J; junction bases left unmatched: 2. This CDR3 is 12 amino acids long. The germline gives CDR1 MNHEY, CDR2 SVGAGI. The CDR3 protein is CASSKQGNEQFF. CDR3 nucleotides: TGTGCCAGCAGTAAACAGGGGAATGAGCAGTTCTTC.

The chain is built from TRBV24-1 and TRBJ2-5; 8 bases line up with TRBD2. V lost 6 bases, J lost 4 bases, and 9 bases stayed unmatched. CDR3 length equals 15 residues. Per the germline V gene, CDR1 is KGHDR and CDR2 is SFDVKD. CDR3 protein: CATSFTGGPVETQYF. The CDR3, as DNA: TGTGCCACCAGTTTTACGGGAGGGCCGGTAGAGACCCAGTACTTC.

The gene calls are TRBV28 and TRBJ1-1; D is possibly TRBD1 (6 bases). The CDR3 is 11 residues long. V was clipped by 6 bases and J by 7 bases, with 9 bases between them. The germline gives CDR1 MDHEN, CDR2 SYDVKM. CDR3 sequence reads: CASRTGLEAFF. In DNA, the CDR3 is TGTGCCAGCAGAACAGGGCTTGAAGCTTTCTTT.

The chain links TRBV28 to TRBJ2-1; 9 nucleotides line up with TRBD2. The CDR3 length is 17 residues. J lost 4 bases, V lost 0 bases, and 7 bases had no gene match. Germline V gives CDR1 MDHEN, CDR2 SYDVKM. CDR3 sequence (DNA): TGTGCCAGCAGTTTATGGGGGCGGGAGGGGATATACAATGAGCAGTTCTTC. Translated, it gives CASSLWGREGIYNEQFF.

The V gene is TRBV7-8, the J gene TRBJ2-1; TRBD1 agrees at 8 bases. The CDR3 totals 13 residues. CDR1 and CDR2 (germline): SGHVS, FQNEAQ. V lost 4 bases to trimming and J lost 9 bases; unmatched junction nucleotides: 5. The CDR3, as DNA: TGTGCCAGCAGCTCCCAGGGGGCGCCTGAGCAGTTCTTC. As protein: CASSSQGAPEQFF.

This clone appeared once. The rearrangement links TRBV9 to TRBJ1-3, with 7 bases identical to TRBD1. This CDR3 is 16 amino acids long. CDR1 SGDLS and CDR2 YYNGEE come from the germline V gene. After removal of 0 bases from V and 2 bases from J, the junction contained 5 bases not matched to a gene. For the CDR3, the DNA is TGTGCCAGCAGCGTAGAGCCGGGACAGCCTGGAAACACCATATATTTT. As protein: CASSVEPGQPGNTIYF.

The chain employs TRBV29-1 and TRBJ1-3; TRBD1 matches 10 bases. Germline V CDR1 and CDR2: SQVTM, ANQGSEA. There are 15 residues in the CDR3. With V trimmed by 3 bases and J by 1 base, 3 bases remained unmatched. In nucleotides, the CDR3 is TGCAGCGTTGATCCGGACAGGGGGTCTGGAAACACCATATATTTT. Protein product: CSVDPDRGSGNTIYF.

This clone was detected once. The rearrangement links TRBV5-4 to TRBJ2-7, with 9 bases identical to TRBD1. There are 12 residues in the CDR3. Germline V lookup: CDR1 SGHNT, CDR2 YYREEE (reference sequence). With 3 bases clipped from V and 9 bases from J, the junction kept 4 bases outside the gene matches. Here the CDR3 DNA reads TGTGCCAGCAGCTCACAGGACAGGGGGCAGTACTTC. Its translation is CASSSQDRGQYF.

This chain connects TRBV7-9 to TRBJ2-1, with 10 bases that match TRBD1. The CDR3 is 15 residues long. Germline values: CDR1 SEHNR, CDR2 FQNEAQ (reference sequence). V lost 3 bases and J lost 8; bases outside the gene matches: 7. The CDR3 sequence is CASSLGDRGRDEQFF. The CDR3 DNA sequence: TGTGCCAGCAGCTTGGGCGACAGGGGGCGGGATGAGCAGTTCTTC.

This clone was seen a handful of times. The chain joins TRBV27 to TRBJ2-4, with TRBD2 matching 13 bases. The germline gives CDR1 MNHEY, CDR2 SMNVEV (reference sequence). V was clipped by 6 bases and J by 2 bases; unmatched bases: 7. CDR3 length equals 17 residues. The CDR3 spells CASSLFGTSGTKNIQYF. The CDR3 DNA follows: TGTGCCAGCAGCCTGTTCGGGACTAGCGGGACCAAAAACATTCAGTACTTC.

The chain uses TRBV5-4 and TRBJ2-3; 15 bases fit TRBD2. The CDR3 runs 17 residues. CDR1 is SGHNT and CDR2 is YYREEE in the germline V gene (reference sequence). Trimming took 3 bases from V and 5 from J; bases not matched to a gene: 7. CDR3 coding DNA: TGTGCCAGCAGCTCTGGGACTAGCGGGAGGTTTGGAGATACGCAGTATTTT. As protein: CASSSGTSGRFGDTQYF.

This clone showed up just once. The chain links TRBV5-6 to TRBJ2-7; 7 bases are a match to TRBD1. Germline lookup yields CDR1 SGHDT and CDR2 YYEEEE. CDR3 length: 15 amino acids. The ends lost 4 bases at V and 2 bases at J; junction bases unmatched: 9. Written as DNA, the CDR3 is TGTGCCAGCAGCGTATCAGGGGGTTTTGCCTACGAGCAGTACTTC. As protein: CASSVSGGFAYEQYF.

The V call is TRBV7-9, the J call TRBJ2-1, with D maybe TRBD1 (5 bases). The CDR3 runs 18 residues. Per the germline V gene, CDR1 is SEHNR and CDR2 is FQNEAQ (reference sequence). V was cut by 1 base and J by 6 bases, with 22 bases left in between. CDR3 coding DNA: TGTGCCAGCAGCTTAGGAGAGAAGGGGTTTATAGTGGGCAATGAGCAGTTCTTC. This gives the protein CASSLGEKGFIVGNEQFF. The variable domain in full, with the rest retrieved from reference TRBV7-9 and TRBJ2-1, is DTGVSQNPRHKITKRGQNVTFRCDPISEHNRLYWYRQTLGQGPEFLTYFQNEAQLEKSRLLSDRFSAERPKGSFSTLEIQRTEQGDSAMYLCASSLGEKGFIVGNEQFFGPGTRLTVL.

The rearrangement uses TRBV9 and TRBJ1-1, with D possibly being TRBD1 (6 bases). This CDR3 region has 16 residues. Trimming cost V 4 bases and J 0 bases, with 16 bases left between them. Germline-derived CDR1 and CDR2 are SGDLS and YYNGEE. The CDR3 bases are TGTGCCAGCAGCAAAACAGGGCGAGGCCTGAACACTGAAGCTTTCTTT. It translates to CASSKTGRGLNTEAFF.

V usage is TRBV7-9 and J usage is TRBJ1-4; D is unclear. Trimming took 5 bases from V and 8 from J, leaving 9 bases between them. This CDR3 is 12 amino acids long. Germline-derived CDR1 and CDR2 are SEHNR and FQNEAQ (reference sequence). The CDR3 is CASSLRGEKLFF. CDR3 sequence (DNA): TGTGCCAGCAGCCTCAGAGGGGAAAAACTGTTTTTT.

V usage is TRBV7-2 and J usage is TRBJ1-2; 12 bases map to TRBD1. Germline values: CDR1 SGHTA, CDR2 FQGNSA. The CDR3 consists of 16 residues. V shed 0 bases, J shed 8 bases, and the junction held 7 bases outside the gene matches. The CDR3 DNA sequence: TGTGCCAGCAGCTTAGCGCAGGGACAGGGGGCAAGCGGCTACACCTTC. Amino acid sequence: CASSLAQGQGASGYTF.

CDR3 sequence: CASRTNNGNTIYF. Here the CDR3 DNA reads TGTGCCAGCAGAACCAATAACGGGAACACCATATATTTT. The chain uses TRBV12-3 or TRBV12-4 and TRBJ1-3; D is uncertain. Trimming cost V 6 bases and J 7 bases, with 13 bases left between them. This CDR3 contains 13 residues.